The 13 T cell receptor beta chains presented below share a single source sample, sequenced in a study of T cell changes during pregnancy in multiple sclerosis (dated by TCRdb to 2018 to 2020). The library was generated by the immunoSEQ multiplex PCR assay. TCRdb took over this immuneACCESS table, retaining in-frame rearrangements with V and J assigned. Such tables are incomplete; in checked studies, under half of the missing clones stem from an unresolved V gene, and the remainder is unexplained. This sample is represented by over 70,000 clones; almost 95% of them were singletons. Jointly, the top ten make up less than 3% of the sample. Specimen: peripheral blood, collected in the third trimester of pregnancy. The receptors were sampled from a female donor in good health, enrolled as a control in a pregnancy study.

V usage is TRBV6-1 and J usage is TRBJ2-3, with 14 bases fitting TRBD2. Looked up from germline, CDR1 is MNHNS and CDR2 is SASEGT. The V and J ends lost 1 base and 6 bases, in that order; junction bases with no gene match: 0. This CDR3 has 15 residues. The CDR3 DNA reads TGTGCCAGCAGTGAAGGGACTAGCGGGGGGGATACGCAGTATTTT. Translated, it gives CASSEGTSGGDTQYF.

The chain joins TRBV6-5 to TRBJ2-7; 8 bases map to TRBD2. V trimming: 7 bases; J trimming: 1 base; junction bases outside the gene matches: 6. Germline CDR1 is MNHEY and CDR2 is SVGAGI. There are 14 residues in the CDR3. The CDR3 DNA sequence: TGTGCCAGCACAAACATAGCGGGATCCTACGAGCAGTACTTC. It specifies CASTNIAGSYEQYF.

The J gene is TRBJ1-5, the V gene TRBV5-1; 9 nucleotides align to TRBD1. V dropped 4 bases and J dropped 3; count of bases not matched to a gene: 11. Germline loops: CDR1 SGHRS, CDR2 YFSETQ. The CDR3 has 17 residues. As DNA, the CDR3 is TGCGCCAGCAGCCAGGAACCGGGACAGGGTCTCAATCAGCCCCAGCATTTT. Protein sequence: CASSQEPGQGLNQPQHF.

The V gene is TRBV27, the J gene TRBJ1-2; D gene unclear. The CDR3 has 13 amino acids. CDR1 and CDR2 from the germline V gene are MNHEY and SMNVEV (reference sequence). Trimming took off 3 bases at V and 4 bases at J, with 9 bases between the two ends. CDR3 loop: CASSFQASYGYTF. CDR3 DNA: TGTGCCAGCAGTTTCCAGGCCTCCTATGGCTACACCTTC.

The V and J genes are TRBV5-6 and TRBJ1-2, with a weak D call TRBD1 (5 bases). Germline V gene lookup returns CDR1 SGHDT and CDR2 YYEEEE. The CDR3 loop spans 14 amino acids. Trimming left V 4 bases short and J 4 bases short, with 14 bases between. CDR3 sequence: CASSLPEGSYGYTF. The CDR3 DNA follows: TGTGCCAGCAGCCTCCCGGAGGGGAGCTATGGCTACACCTTC.

CDR3: CASSVFVSYNEQFF. DNA of the CDR3: TGTGCCAGCAGCGTGTTTGTCAGCTACAATGAGCAGTTCTTC. The chain employs TRBV14 and TRBJ2-1; D not resolved. This CDR3 is built from 14 residues. Germline assignment: CDR1 SGHDN and CDR2 FVKESK. Trimming removed 5 bases from V and 3 bases from J, with 11 bases in between.

CDR3 sequence reads: CASSNLGSYEQYF. Written as DNA, the CDR3 is TGTGCCAGCAGCAATCTAGGTTCCTACGAGCAGTACTTC. The V call is TRBV21-1, the J call TRBJ2-7; no check of the table's D call, TRBD2, against the DNA was made. TRBV21-1 is shown as a pseudogene. The CDR3 has 13 residues.

V and J are TRBV15 and TRBJ1-4, with TRBD1 identical over 7 bases. The CDR3 extends over 15 amino acids. Germline CDR1 and CDR2: LNHNV and YYDKDF (reference sequence). Trimming took 4 bases from V and 8 from J; bases not matched to a gene: 10. CDR3 sequence: CATSTRQGSGEKLFF. The CDR3 DNA sequence: TGTGCCACCAGCACCAGACAGGGAAGTGGGGAAAAACTGTTTTTT.

This rearrangement joins TRBV28 to TRBJ2-7; 7 bases are shared with TRBD1. The J segment lost 7 bases and the V segment lost 4 bases, leaving 4 bases of the junction unmatched. This CDR3 spans 12 amino acids. Germline CDR1 MDHEN, CDR2 SYDVKM. The CDR3 here is CASSYRGYEQYF. DNA for the CDR3: TGTGCCAGCAGTTACAGGGGCTATGAGCAGTACTTC.

The chain is built from TRBV7-6 and TRBJ2-7, with 12 bases lining up with TRBD2. Germline V gene sequence: CDR1 SGHVS, CDR2 FNYEAQ. After removal of 4 bases from V and 5 bases from J, the junction contained 24 bases not matched to a gene. This CDR3 is built from 21 residues. CDR3 residues: CASSSTRLAGVILASVNEQYF. CDR3 sequence (DNA): TGTGCCAGCAGCTCTACCCGACTAGCGGGAGTGATCCTGGCTAGTGTCAACGAGCAGTACTTC.

The chain uses TRBV19 and TRBJ2-3; TRBD2 might be the D (6 bases). Germline loops: CDR1 LNHDA, CDR2 SQIVND (reference sequence). V was cut by 7 bases and J by 0 bases, with 11 bases left in between. This CDR3 has 14 amino acids. CDR3 in amino acids: CASTQRASTDTQYF. DNA for the CDR3: TGTGCCAGTACCCAGCGGGCCAGCACAGATACGCAGTATTTT.

Only one count was recorded for this clone. CDR3 in DNA: TGTGCCAGCAGCTTGGCCCAGGGCTATAACACTGAAGCTTTCTTT. Translating it yields CASSLAQGYNTEAFF. V is TRBV5-4 and J is TRBJ1-1, with D tentatively TRBD1 (5 bases). The CDR3 has 15 residues. V was cut by 0 bases and J by 2 bases, with 11 bases left in between. CDR1 and CDR2 (germline): SGHNT, YYREEE (reference sequence).

This clone showed up just a few times. The DNA of the CDR3 is TGTGCCAGCAGCCCGGACGGGGGCTATAATTCACCCCTCCACTTT. It translates to CASSPDGGYNSPLHF. This chain connects TRBV5-6 to TRBJ1-6, with D perhaps TRBD1 (5 bases). The CDR3 is 15 residues long. Germline CDR1 SGHDT, CDR2 YYEEEE. Trimming removed 4 bases from V and 3 bases from J, with 11 bases in between. Using reference TRBV5-6 and TRBJ1-6 for the parts outside the CDR3, the full variable domain is DAGVTQSPTHLIKTRGQQVTLRCSPKSGHDTVSWYQQALGQGPQFIFQYYEEEERQRGNFPDRFSGHQFPNYSSELNVNALLLGDSALYLCASSPDGGYNSPLHFGNGTRLTVT.